The 23 T cell receptor beta chains below all came from one sample that was sequenced in a study of PD-L1 blockade in urothelial cancer. Clones were read by immunoSEQ multiplex PCR, and TCRdb kept only the in-frame ones, dropping some. The table records about 100,000 clones, around 93% of them present only once. This sample comprised PBMCs, obtained around atezolizumab (anti-PD-L1) treatment. The receptors here all came from a woman of 80 years or more with urothelial cancer.

V usage is TRBV7-6 and J usage is TRBJ2-2; D may be TRBD1 (6 bases). This CDR3 has 15 amino acids. Germline V lookup: CDR1 SGHVS, CDR2 FNYEAQ. V gave up 6 bases and J gave up 2 bases, with 13 bases separating them. The DNA of the CDR3 is TGTGCCAGCAGTCCGAACAGGGCTAACACCGGGGAGCTGTTTTTT. It is translated as CASSPNRANTGELFF. Drawing the rest from reference TRBV7-6 and TRBJ2-2, the complete variable domain is GAGVSQSPRYKVTKRGQDVALRCDPISGHVSLYWYRQALGQGPEFLTYFNYEAQQDKSGLPNDRFSAERPEGSISTLTIQRTEQRDSAMYRCASSPNRANTGELFFGEGSRLTVL.

This rearrangement joins TRBV6-5 to TRBJ1-2, with 8 bases matching TRBD1. Germline lookup yields CDR1 MNHEY and CDR2 SVGAGI. The CDR3 totals 14 residues. The J segment lost 4 bases and the V segment lost 2 bases, leaving 3 bases of the junction unmatched. CDR3 sequence (DNA): TGTGCCAGCAGTTACAGGGACAGGCCCTATGGCTACACCTTC. It yields the protein CASSYRDRPYGYTF.

DNA of the CDR3: TGTGCCAGCAGCTCGACACCTCTCTACGAGCAGTACTTC. Translated, it gives CASSSTPLYEQYF. The chain carries TRBV5-4 and TRBJ2-7; D unresolved. Germline lookup yields CDR1 SGHNT and CDR2 YYREEE (reference sequence). The germline V and J ends were trimmed by 3 bases and 3 bases, with 10 bases remaining between them. This CDR3 has 13 residues.

The chain carries TRBV9 and TRBJ1-5; no firm D call. CDR1 SGDLS and CDR2 YYNGEE come from the germline V gene. Trimming pared 0 bases from V and 0 bases from J, leaving 7 bases between. There are 15 residues in the CDR3. CDR3 nucleotide sequence: TGTGCCAGCAGCGTAGATGGCGGTAGCAATCAGCCCCAGCATTTT. Its protein product is CASSVDGGSNQPQHF.

The rearrangement uses TRBV5-4 and TRBJ2-7; 10 bases map to TRBD2. This CDR3 has 15 residues. Trimming took 0 bases from V and 7 from J; bases not matched to a gene: 7. The germline V gene has CDR1 SGHNT and CDR2 YYREEE (reference sequence). Written as DNA, the CDR3 is TGTGCCAGCAGCTTGGTTTTAGCGGGAGGTAGGGAGCAGTACTTC. The encoded protein is CASSLVLAGGREQYF.

The CDR3 is CASSQNTGLAGELFF. The CDR3 DNA follows: TGCGCCAGCAGCCAGAATACAGGGCTTGCCGGGGAGCTGTTTTTT. The chain carries TRBV4-1 and TRBJ2-2; possible D gene TRBD1, 6 bases. Deletions cut 3 bases from V and 6 bases from J, with 14 bases between. There are 15 residues in the CDR3. CDR1 is MGHRA, CDR2 YSYEKL, per germline.

This clone was recorded once. The identical CDR3 is also encoded by other nucleotide sequences in the sample. This chain connects TRBV5-1 to TRBJ1-1; D ambiguous. The CDR3 totals 13 residues. The germline gives CDR1 SGHRS, CDR2 YFSETQ. V lost 0 bases to trimming and J lost 1 base, with 4 bases between them. CDR3 region: CASSLGGNTEAFF. CDR3 nucleotides: TGCGCCAGCAGCTTGGGCGGGAACACTGAAGCTTTCTTT.

This clone was observed once. J is TRBJ2-2 and V is TRBV18, with D hard to call. Germline assignment: CDR1 KGHSH and CDR2 LQKENI. This CDR3 contains 16 residues. V was pared by 1 base and J by 0 bases, with 9 bases between. The CDR3 nucleotides read TGTGCCAGCTCACCACGTAGTACCGCGAACACCGGGGAGCTGTTTTTT. This gives the protein CASSPRSTANTGELFF.

V gene TRBV7-6 combines with J gene TRBJ2-7; D ambiguous. V was pared by 8 bases and J by 0 bases, with 8 bases between. Germline V gives CDR1 SGHVS, CDR2 FNYEAQ. This CDR3 comprises 12 residues. The CDR3 is CASARSSYEQYF. The CDR3 DNA reads as TGTGCCAGCGCCCGTAGCTCCTACGAGCAGTACTTC.

This clone has a single count. The J gene is TRBJ2-7, the V gene TRBV6-5; 9 bases agree with TRBD1. Germline trimming cut 6 bases from V and 4 bases from J; bases unmatched to any gene: 7. Germline CDR1 reads MNHEY; CDR2 reads SVGAGI. The CDR3 is made up of 14 amino acids. CDR3: CASSGGTGPYEQYF. In DNA, the CDR3 is TGTGCCAGCAGCGGGGGGACAGGGCCGTACGAGCAGTACTTC.

This clone was observed once. The CDR3 sequence: CSVELLAGESEQFF. CDR3 sequence (DNA): TGCAGCGTTGAATTGCTAGCGGGAGAGAGTGAGCAGTTCTTC. The rearrangement uses TRBV29-1 and TRBJ2-1, with TRBD2 matching over 10 bases. V lost 2 bases, J lost 9 bases, and 7 bases stayed unmatched. There are 14 residues in the CDR3. Germline CDR1 is SQVTM and CDR2 is ANQGSEA.

The V gene is TRBV5-1, the J gene TRBJ2-1; 8 nucleotides agree with TRBD2. Germline V gives CDR1 SGHRS, CDR2 YFSETQ. The junction had 4 bases not matched to a gene; V was cut back by 0 bases and J by 8 bases. CDR3 size: 14 residues. The CDR3 region is CASSLGTSNYEQFF. CDR3 DNA: TGCGCCAGCAGCTTGGGGACTAGCAACTATGAGCAGTTCTTC.

The V call is TRBV7-2, the J call TRBJ2-5, with D perhaps matching TRBD2 (6 bases). V was pared by 5 bases and J by 2 bases, with 12 bases between. The CDR3 spans 14 residues. Germline values: CDR1 SGHTA, CDR2 FQGNSA. The CDR3 loop reads CASSKGLFQETQYF. The CDR3 DNA reads TGTGCCAGCAGCAAGGGACTTTTTCAAGAGACCCAGTACTTC.

V gene TRBV9 combines with J gene TRBJ2-3, with a tentative D call TRBD2 (6 bases). Trimming cost V 1 base and J 1 base, with 7 bases left between them. The CDR3 runs to 14 residues. Germline V lookup: CDR1 SGDLS, CDR2 YYNGEE. In nucleotides, the CDR3 is TGTGCCAGCAGCGTACGGGAGCGCACAGATACGCAGTATTTT. As protein: CASSVRERTDTQYF.

V gene TRBV10-1 combines with J gene TRBJ2-1, with TRBD2 matching 7 bases. With 2 bases clipped from V and 0 bases from J, the junction kept 13 bases outside the gene matches. CDR3 length: 19 amino acids. CDR1 and CDR2 (germline): WNHNN, SYGVQD (reference sequence). Here the CDR3 DNA reads TGCGCCAGCAGTGAGGGGGGGGGACGGACCTCCCTCTCCTACAATGAGCAGTTCTTC. Residues: CASSEGGGRTSLSYNEQFF.

The V and J genes are TRBV27 and TRBJ1-2; the match to TRBD1 covers 7 bases. Looked up from germline, CDR1 is MNHEY and CDR2 is SMNVEV (reference sequence). J was trimmed by 3 bases and V by 2 bases; bases with no gene match: 9. The CDR3 runs 16 residues. The CDR3 nucleotides read TGTGCCAGCAGTTTACACCGGACAGGACAAGACTATGGCTACACCTTC. It encodes CASSLHRTGQDYGYTF.

This chain links TRBV18 with TRBJ2-2, with D unresolved. The CDR3 spans 14 residues. V gave up 4 bases and J gave up 3 bases, with 9 bases separating them. CDR1 and CDR2 from the germline V gene are KGHSH and LQKENI. The CDR3 region is CASSLTLDTGELFF. CDR3 DNA sequence: TGTGCCAGCTCACTGACTCTAGACACCGGGGAGCTGTTTTTT.

This chain links TRBV19 with TRBJ2-1, with D perhaps TRBD1 (6 bases). The CDR3 is 15 residues long. V dropped 4 bases and J dropped 2 bases, with 12 bases sitting between them. CDR1 and CDR2 from the germline V gene are LNHDA and SQIVND (reference sequence). The CDR3: CASSRTGFTYNEQFF. CDR3 sequence (DNA): TGTGCCAGTAGTAGAACAGGGTTTACCTACAATGAGCAGTTCTTC.

The rearrangement joins TRBV6-4 to TRBJ2-1, with TRBD2 matching 11 bases. V lost 5 bases and J lost 7; bases outside the gene matches: 10. CDR3 length equals 16 residues. Germline-derived CDR1 and CDR2 are MRHNA and SNTAGT. The DNA for the CDR3 is TGTGCCAGCAGTAGCTTAGCGGGAGGGCCAATGAATGAGCAGTTCTTC. This codes for CASSSLAGGPMNEQFF.

The chain combines TRBV5-6 with TRBJ2-7; 9 bases align to TRBD2. V shed 2 bases and J 3 bases; nucleotides not matched to a gene: 12. This CDR3 has 17 residues. Germline-derived CDR1 and CDR2 are SGHDT and YYEEEE. The DNA for the CDR3 is TGTGCCAGCAGCTTTTTTTTTGGCGGGAGGGCCTTCTACGAGCAGTACTTC. It specifies CASSFFFGGRAFYEQYF.

The V gene is TRBV10-2, the J gene TRBJ2-1; 12 nucleotides agree with TRBD2. The CDR3 runs 21 residues. Germline lookup yields CDR1 WSHSY and CDR2 SAAADI. The trim removed 0 bases at V and 5 bases at J, leaving 17 bases unmatched. CDR3 in DNA: TGCGCCAGCAGTGAGTCGAAGTTTCCTAGCGGGAGGGCGGCGGGTGACAATGAGCAGTTCTTC. The encoded protein is CASSESKFPSGRAAGDNEQFF.

The rearrangement joins TRBV15 to TRBJ2-2, with a tentative D call TRBD2 (6 bases). This CDR3 comprises 14 residues. Germline V lookup: CDR1 LNHNV, CDR2 YYDKDF (reference sequence). Trimming left V 3 bases short and J 9 bases short, with 14 bases between. CDR3 residues: CATSSELGGRELFF. CDR3 DNA sequence: TGTGCCACCAGCAGCGAATTGGGGGGTCGGGAGCTGTTTTTT.

The chain recombines TRBV7-9 with TRBJ2-7; possibly TRBD2 for D (5 bases). Trimming stripped 2 bases from V and 7 bases from J, with 9 bases between. This CDR3 comprises 12 residues. Per germline, CDR1 SEHNR and CDR2 FQNEAQ (reference sequence). CDR3 DNA sequence: TGTGCCAGCAGCTTAACAGCGGTGGAGCAGTACTTC. As protein: CASSLTAVEQYF.